Listed here are 21 T cell receptor beta chains from one sample, sequenced in a study of CD8 T cells in Susac syndrome. It was with random hexamers that 0.5 to 1 ug RNA was reverse transcribed. TCRdb independently ran MiXCR on the immunoSEQ multiplex PCR reads; one entry per CDR3 protein. Here the sample spans hundreds of thousands of distinct CDR3 sequences, approximately 90% being singletons. The sample taken for sequencing was CD8+ T cells from PBMCs. The receptors come from a human donor with multiple sclerosis.

CDR3 in amino acids: CSVEGAGGPGELFF. The CDR3 DNA reads TGCAGCGTTGAAGGGGCGGGGGGGCCCGGGGAGCTGTTTTTT. The chain links TRBV29-1 to TRBJ2-2; 9 positions agree with TRBD2. The CDR3 contains 14 residues. CDR1 is SQVTM and CDR2 is ANQGSEA in the germline V gene. Trimming at V came to 1 base and at J to 6 bases, leaving 3 bases not matched to a gene.

The chain has TRBV27 and TRBJ1-5, with D possibly matching TRBD1 (5 bases). V was clipped by 2 bases and J by 7 bases, with 18 bases between them. Looked up from germline, CDR1 is MNHEY and CDR2 is SMNVEV (reference sequence). CDR3 size: 16 residues. The CDR3 is CASSLRGERPEQPQHF. CDR3 coding DNA: TGTGCCAGCAGTTTAAGGGGAGAGAGGCCAGAGCAGCCCCAGCATTTT.

The chain employs TRBV6-1 and TRBJ1-1; maybe TRBD1 (5 bases). V was clipped by 3 bases and J by 4 bases, with 6 bases between them. From germline, CDR1 is MNHNS and CDR2 SASEGT. There are 12 residues in the CDR3. Here the CDR3 reads CASSDQGTEAFF. As DNA, the CDR3 is TGTGCCAGCAGTGACCAGGGCACTGAAGCTTTCTTT.

The chain links TRBV27 to TRBJ2-5; D gene unclear. The germline V gene encodes CDR1 MNHEY and CDR2 SMNVEV (reference sequence). This CDR3 spans 16 amino acids. Trimming left V 7 bases short and J 2 bases short, with 20 bases between. CDR3 in amino acids: CASILRREPSQETQYF. CDR3 DNA: TGTGCCAGCATCCTCCGCCGCGAACCCTCGCAAGAGACCCAGTACTTC.

V usage is TRBV12-3 or TRBV12-4 and J usage is TRBJ1-1, with D tentatively TRBD1 (6 bases). This CDR3 spans 13 amino acids. V lost 6 bases, J lost 3 bases, and 11 bases lay in between. The CDR3 sequence is CASSKKGDTEAFF. DNA of the CDR3: TGTGCCAGCAGCAAAAAGGGGGACACTGAAGCTTTCTTT.

This sequence joins TRBV9 and TRBJ1-2; 7 bases align to TRBD1. CDR1 and CDR2 (germline): SGDLS, YYNGEE. The CDR3 is made up of 15 amino acids. J lost 6 bases, V lost 0 bases, and 8 bases had no gene match. The CDR3 sequence: CASSVGGSQGDGYTF. CDR3 in DNA: TGTGCCAGCAGCGTAGGGGGCAGCCAGGGGGATGGCTACACCTTC. Based on the CDR3 plus reference TRBV9 and TRBJ1-2, the full variable domain is DSGVTQTPKHLITATGQRVTLRCSPRSGDLSVYWYQQSLDQGLQFLIQYYNGEERAKGNILERFSAQQFPDLHSELNLSSLELGDSALYFCASSVGGSQGDGYTFGSGTRLTVV.

The J gene is TRBJ2-7, the V gene TRBV29-1; a weak D match, TRBD1 (5 bases). The CDR3 is 13 residues long. Germline CDR1 reads SQVTM; CDR2 reads ANQGSEA. The V end lost 6 bases, the J end lost 6 bases, and 18 bases lay between the germline ends. In DNA form, the CDR3 reads TGCAGCGTCTCACAGGAGTTTTCTTTCGAGCAGTACTTC. Its protein product is CSVSQEFSFEQYF.

V and J are TRBV9 and TRBJ2-1; 7 nucleotides line up with TRBD1. V lost 6 bases to trimming and J lost 5 bases; unmatched junction nucleotides: 11. The CDR3 loop spans 15 amino acids. Germline lookup yields CDR1 SGDLS and CDR2 YYNGEE. CDR3 DNA sequence: TGTGCCAGCACCGCAGGGGGAGATCGGAACAATGAGCAGTTCTTC. Translating gives CASTAGGDRNNEQFF.

The chain joins TRBV20-1 to TRBJ1-2, with 7 bases that match TRBD1. The CDR3 sequence is 13 residues long. Germline trimming cut 6 bases from V and 2 bases from J; bases unmatched to any gene: 6. Per the germline V gene, CDR1 is DFQATT and CDR2 is SNEGSKA (reference sequence). In DNA form, the CDR3 reads TGCAGTGCCCCGACAGGGACCAACTATGGCTACACCTTC. Amino acid sequence: CSAPTGTNYGYTF.

V gene TRBV12-3 or TRBV12-4 combines with J gene TRBJ1-1; weak D call: TRBD1 (6 bases). The CDR3 contains 12 residues. The V end lost 6 bases, the J end lost 3 bases, and 8 bases lay between the germline ends. The CDR3 region is CASRQGYTEAFF. The CDR3 DNA sequence: TGTGCCAGCAGACAGGGATACACTGAAGCTTTCTTT.

This chain links TRBV2 with TRBJ2-1; no clear D gene. The V end lost 10 bases, the J end lost 0 bases, and 13 bases lay between the germline ends. Germline CDR1 is SNHLY and CDR2 is FYNNEI. The CDR3 has 14 residues. In DNA form, the CDR3 reads TGTGCCACCGACGGAACGAGCTCCTACAATGAGCAGTTCTTC. Encoded protein: CATDGTSSYNEQFF. Full variable domain (outside the CDR3, taken from reference TRBV2 and TRBJ2-1): EPEVTQTPSHQVTQMGQEVILRCVPISNHLYFYWYRQILGQKVEFLVSFYNNEISEKSEIFDDQFSVERPDGSNFTLKIRSTKLEDSAMYFCATDGTSSYNEQFFGPGTRLTVL.

This clonotype was seen only a few times. This sequence joins TRBV4-1 and TRBJ2-7, with 14 bases matching TRBD2. The CDR3 consists of 16 residues. Germline assignment: CDR1 MGHRA and CDR2 YSYEKL. With V trimmed by 3 bases and J by 3 bases, 4 bases remained unmatched. The CDR3 DNA sequence: TGCGCCAGCAGCCACGCGGGACTAGCGGGAGACTACGAGCAGTACTTC. The encoded protein is CASSHAGLAGDYEQYF.

V usage is TRBV9 and J usage is TRBJ1-3; no clear D. CDR1 SGDLS and CDR2 YYNGEE come from the germline V gene. The CDR3 extends over 15 amino acids. V was pared by 0 bases and J by 2 bases, with 9 bases between. CDR3 region: CASSVGPPAGNTIYF. CDR3 nucleotides: TGTGCCAGCAGCGTAGGTCCACCGGCTGGAAACACCATATATTTT.

This clonotype has only a few counts. J is TRBJ2-7 and V is TRBV19; D is ambiguous. CDR1 and CDR2 (germline): LNHDA, SQIVND (reference sequence). V lost 4 bases to trimming and J lost 0 bases, with 1 base between them. The CDR3 has 11 amino acids. CDR3 sequence (DNA): TGTGCCAGTAGTAACTCCTACGAGCAGTACTTC. It encodes CASSNSYEQYF.

The chain combines TRBV24-1 with TRBJ2-7, with a possible D match to TRBD2 (5 bases). V shed 10 bases and J shed 4 bases, with 16 bases lying between them. Looked up from germline, CDR1 is KGHDR and CDR2 is SFDVKD. The CDR3 has 13 amino acids. The CDR3 spells CATQQLAGYEQYF. The CDR3 DNA sequence: TGTGCCACGCAGCAGCTAGCTGGGTACGAGCAGTACTTC.

V gene TRBV21-1 combines with J gene TRBJ2-3; the table gives TRBD2 as D, unverified against the DNA. TRBV21-1 is marked as a pseudogene. This CDR3 has 17 residues. CDR3: CASSNSGLRPSTDTQYF. CDR3 bases: TGTGCCAGCAGCAACTCGGGCCTGAGGCCTAGCACAGATACGCAGTATTTT.

The V gene is TRBV6-5, the J gene TRBJ2-7; 7 positions agree with TRBD1. V gave up 6 bases and J gave up 5 bases; unmatched junction bases: 13. Germline CDR1 and CDR2: MNHEY and SVGAGI. The CDR3 has 15 amino acids. In nucleotides, the CDR3 is TGTGCCAGCAGAAGGACAGGCCAAGCTGTCCACGAGCAGTACTTC. Protein: CASRRTGQAVHEQYF.

The rearrangement uses TRBV7-9 and TRBJ2-3; 8 nucleotides line up with TRBD2. Germline CDR1 reads SEHNR; CDR2 reads FQNEAQ (reference sequence). This CDR3 region has 15 residues. V was pared by 5 bases and J by 3 bases, with 7 bases of the junction left unmatched. CDR3 coding DNA: TGTGCCAGCAGCCCAGTAGCGGGGATTACAGATACGCAGTATTTT. Protein product: CASSPVAGITDTQYF.

This chain uses TRBV11-2 with TRBJ2-1; D uncertain. CDR1 and CDR2 from the germline V gene are SGHAT and FQNNGV. Trimming removed 10 bases from V and 2 bases from J, with 9 bases in between. CDR3 length: 12 amino acids. CDR3 coding DNA: TGTGCCACAACAACTACCTACAATGAGCAGTTCTTC. Translated: CATTTTYNEQFF.

The gene calls are TRBV27 and TRBJ2-7; 11 bases are a match to TRBD2. This CDR3 region has 14 residues. Unmatched junction bases numbered 1, after V lost 3 bases and J lost 3 bases. Germline loops: CDR1 MNHEY, CDR2 SMNVEV (reference sequence). The CDR3 bases are TGTGCCAGCAGTTTGACTAGCGGGGTCTACGAGCAGTACTTC. This sequence encodes CASSLTSGVYEQYF.

V and J are TRBV7-9 and TRBJ2-7, with D possibly called TRBD1 or TRBD2 (7 bases each). CDR1 is SEHNR, CDR2 FQNEAQ, per germline (reference sequence). Trimming shortened V by 8 bases and J by 3 bases, and 14 bases separated the two germline ends. This CDR3 is built from 13 residues. The CDR3 loop reads CASEGASGYEQYF. The CDR3 DNA is TGTGCCAGCGAGGGGGCTAGCGGCTACGAGCAGTACTTC.